Sequencing of this T cell receptor (beta chain) was carried out in a study of T cell responses to AZD1222 COVID-19 vaccine. Whole-study findings and limits: Among the donors, most were white British and more were female, and clonal diversity was possibly underestimated. Once two AZD1222 doses were given, Spike-specific TCR breadth and depth went up.

For this clone: Its antigen is still unknown.

Only in-frame clones appear in the TCRdb table, and some are missing; sequencing was by immunoSEQ multiplex PCR. The sample has around 200,000 clones; 85% to 95% are singletons. The CDR3 covers 15 residues. Trimming at V came to 4 bases and at J to 4 bases, leaving 9 bases not matched to a gene. The germline V gene has CDR1 SGHRS and CDR2 YFSETQ. The rearrangement links TRBV5-1 to TRBJ1-1; TRBD1 agrees at 8 bases. This sample comprised peripheral blood, obtained 28 days after the second AZD1222 dose. This TCR was sampled from an adult who received the AZD1222 COVID-19 vaccine. CDR3 sequence: CASSHPDRESTEAFF. CDR3 coding DNA: TGCGCCAGCAGCCACCCGGACAGGGAGAGCACTGAAGCTTTCTTT.